This T cell receptor beta chain was profiled in a study of CD8+CD57+ T cells in acquired aplastic anemia. The wider study: The sorted CD4+ and CD8+ cells yielded an average about 3.5 ug of DNA. Study-level findings and limits: Statistical testing detected no significant gap in CD8+ Simpson's diversity between patients and controls.

This clonotype occurred a few times. What it recognizes is unknown. Using genomic DNA as the template, TCR beta VDJ and CDR3 profiling was carried out. TCRdb re-called the reads through MiXCR, storing one row per CDR3 protein. Altogether some 290,000 distinct CDR3 sequences are present, roughly 50% being singletons, with the ten largest covering 7% to 9%. Sequences were obtained from sorted CD4+, CD8+, or CD8+CD57+ T cells (not recorded which) from PBMCs. The TCR sequence derives from a human donor with severe aplastic anemia or a healthy control (not recorded which).

The CDR3 DNA reads TGTGCCAGCAGCTTCACCCTGAGCTACGAGCAGTACTTC. Protein product: CASSFTLSYEQYF. J is TRBJ2-7 and V is TRBV7-9, with D unclear. CDR1 and CDR2 from the germline V gene are SEHNR and FQNEAQ (reference sequence). The germline V and J ends were trimmed by 3 bases and 3 bases, with 9 bases remaining between them. The CDR3 is 13 amino acids.